This T cell receptor (beta chain) came from a study of T cell responses to AZD1222 COVID-19 vaccine. Study observations and caveats: AZD1222 recipients seropositive at baseline numbered only six or seven. Close to half of spike-specific TCRs reportedly recognize unmutated variant regions. Spike-specific TCR breadth and depth rose after two AZD1222 doses. Clonal diversity was possibly underestimated; the donors were predominantly white British and more often female.

Profiled with immunoSEQ multiplex PCR; TCRdb holds only in-frame clones, not every one. The table has 150,000 to 200,000 clones, under 95% seen once. A remark on this clone: Its antigen remains unidentified.

Germline V gene lookup returns CDR1 LNHDA and CDR2 SQIVND (reference sequence). J lost 9 bases, V lost 5 bases, and 8 bases had no gene match. CDR3 length: 15 amino acids. Sequencing used peripheral blood, obtained 28 days after the second AZD1222 dose. This chain links TRBV19 with TRBJ2-1, with 12 bases lining up with TRBD2. This receptor was obtained from an adult who received the AZD1222 COVID-19 vaccine. The CDR3 DNA follows: TGTGCCAGTAGTCAAGGACTAGCGGGACCGGCTGAGCAGTTCTTC. Amino acids: CASSQGLAGPAEQFF.